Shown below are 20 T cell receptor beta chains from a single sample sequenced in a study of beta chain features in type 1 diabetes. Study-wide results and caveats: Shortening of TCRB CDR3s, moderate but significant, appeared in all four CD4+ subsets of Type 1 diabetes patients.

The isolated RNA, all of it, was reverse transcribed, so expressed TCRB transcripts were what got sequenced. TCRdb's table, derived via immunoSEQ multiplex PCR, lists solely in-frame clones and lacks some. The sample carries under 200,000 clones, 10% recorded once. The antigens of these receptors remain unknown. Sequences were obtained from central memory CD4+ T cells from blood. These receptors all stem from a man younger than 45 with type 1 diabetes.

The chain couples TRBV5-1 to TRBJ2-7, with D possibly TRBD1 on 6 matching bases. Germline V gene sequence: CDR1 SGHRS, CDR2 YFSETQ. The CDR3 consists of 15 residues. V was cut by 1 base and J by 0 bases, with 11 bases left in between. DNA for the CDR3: TGCGCCAGCAGCTTGAAGGGGGAGAGCTCCTACGAGCAGTACTTC. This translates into CASSLKGESSYEQYF.

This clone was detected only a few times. The DNA of the CDR3 is TGTGCCAGCAGCCAAGAACCCAGCGACATTCAGTACTTC. Amino acid sequence: CASSQEPSDIQYF. The chain combines TRBV4-2 with TRBJ2-4; D not certain. The V end lost 0 bases, the J end lost 8 bases, and 8 bases lay between the germline ends. There are 13 residues in the CDR3. CDR1 and CDR2 from the germline V gene are LGHNA and YNFKEQ.

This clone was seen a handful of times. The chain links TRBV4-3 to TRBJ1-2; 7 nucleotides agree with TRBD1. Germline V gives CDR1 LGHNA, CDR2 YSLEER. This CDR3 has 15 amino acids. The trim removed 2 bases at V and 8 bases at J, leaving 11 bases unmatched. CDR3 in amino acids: CASSQSPQGDIGYTF. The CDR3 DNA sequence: TGCGCCAGCAGCCAATCCCCCCAGGGGGATATAGGCTACACCTTC.

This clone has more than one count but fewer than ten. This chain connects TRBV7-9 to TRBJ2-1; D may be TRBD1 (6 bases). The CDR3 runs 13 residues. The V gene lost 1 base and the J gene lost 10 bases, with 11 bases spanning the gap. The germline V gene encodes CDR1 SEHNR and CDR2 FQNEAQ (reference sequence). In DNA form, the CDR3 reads TGTGCCAGCAGCTTAGATACAGGGACCGAGCAGTTCTTC. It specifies CASSLDTGTEQFF.

This CDR3 reads CASSLREGNQPQHF. In nucleotides, the CDR3 is TGTGCCAGCAGCCTCCGGGAGGGAAACCAGCCCCAGCATTTT. The chain joins TRBV7-8 to TRBJ1-5, with unresolved D. Germline CDR1 SGHVS, CDR2 FQNEAQ. The length of the CDR3 is 14 residues. Trimming removed 5 bases at V and 7 bases at J, with 15 bases between.

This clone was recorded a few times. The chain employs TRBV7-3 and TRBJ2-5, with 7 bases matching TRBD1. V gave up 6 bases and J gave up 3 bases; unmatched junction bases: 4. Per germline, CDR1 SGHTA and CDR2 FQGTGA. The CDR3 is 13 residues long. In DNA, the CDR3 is TGTGCCAGCAGAGCAGGGACAGAAGAGACCCAGTACTTC. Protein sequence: CASRAGTEETQYF.

CDR3 bases: TGTGCCACCAGCAGAGGAGGGGGGGACACGCGGTTCTTC. This gives the protein CATSRGGGDTRFF. The gene calls are TRBV15 and TRBJ2-1; perhaps TRBD2 as D (7 bases). Trimming removed 1 base at V and 15 bases at J, with 16 bases between. CDR1 and CDR2 (germline): LNHNV, YYDKDF (reference sequence). The CDR3 is 13 amino acids. The whole variable domain, filled in from reference TRBV15 and TRBJ2-1, reads DAMVIQNPRYQVTQFGKPVTLSCSQTLNHNVMYWYQQKSSQAPKLLFHYYDKDFNNEADTPDNFQSRRPNTSFCFLDIRSPGLGDTAMYLCATSRGGGDTRFFGPGTRLTVL.

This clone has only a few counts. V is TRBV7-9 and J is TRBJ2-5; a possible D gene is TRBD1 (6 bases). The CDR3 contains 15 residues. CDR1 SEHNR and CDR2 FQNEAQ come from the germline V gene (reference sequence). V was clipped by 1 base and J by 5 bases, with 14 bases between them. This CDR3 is CASSLGTTGIETQYF. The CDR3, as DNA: TGTGCCAGCAGCTTAGGAACCACAGGGATTGAGACCCAGTACTTC.

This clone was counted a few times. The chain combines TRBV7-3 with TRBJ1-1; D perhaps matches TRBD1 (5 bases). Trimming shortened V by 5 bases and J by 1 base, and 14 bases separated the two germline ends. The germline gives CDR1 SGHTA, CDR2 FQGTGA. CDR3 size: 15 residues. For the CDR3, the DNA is TGTGCCAGCAGCCTGTTGGGGGGAGGGAACACTGAAGCTTTCTTT. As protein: CASSLLGGGNTEAFF.

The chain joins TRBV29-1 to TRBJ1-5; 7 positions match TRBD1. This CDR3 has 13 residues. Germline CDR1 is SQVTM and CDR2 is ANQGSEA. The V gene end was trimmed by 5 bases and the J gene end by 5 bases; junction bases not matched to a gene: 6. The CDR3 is CSVRGQGDQPQHF. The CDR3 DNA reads TGCAGCGTTCGGGGGCAGGGGGATCAGCCCCAGCATTTT.

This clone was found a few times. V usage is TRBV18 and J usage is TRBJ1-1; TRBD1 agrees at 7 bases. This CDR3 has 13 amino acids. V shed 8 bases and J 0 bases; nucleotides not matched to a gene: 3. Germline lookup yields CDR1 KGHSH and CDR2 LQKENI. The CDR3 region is CASVTGLNTEAFF. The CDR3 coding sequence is TGTGCCAGCGTGACAGGGCTGAACACTGAAGCTTTCTTT.

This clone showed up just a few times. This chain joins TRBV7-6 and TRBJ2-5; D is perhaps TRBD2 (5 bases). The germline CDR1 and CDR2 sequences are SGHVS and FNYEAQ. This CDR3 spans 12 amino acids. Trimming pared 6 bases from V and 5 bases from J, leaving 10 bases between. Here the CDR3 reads CASSTREETQYF. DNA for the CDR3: TGTGCCAGCAGTACGAGGGAGGAGACCCAGTACTTC.

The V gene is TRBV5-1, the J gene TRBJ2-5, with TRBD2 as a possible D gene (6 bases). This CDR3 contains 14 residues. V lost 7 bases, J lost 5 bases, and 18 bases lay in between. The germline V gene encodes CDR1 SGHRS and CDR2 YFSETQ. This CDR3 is CASFGTDLAETQYF. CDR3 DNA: TGCGCCAGCTTTGGGACGGATCTAGCGGAGACCCAGTACTTC.

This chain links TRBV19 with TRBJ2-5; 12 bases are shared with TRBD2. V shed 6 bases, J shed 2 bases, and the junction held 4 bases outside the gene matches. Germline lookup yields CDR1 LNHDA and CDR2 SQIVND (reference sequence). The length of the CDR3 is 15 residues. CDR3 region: CASRTSGRTQETQYF. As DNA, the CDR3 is TGTGCCAGTAGAACTAGCGGGAGGACGCAAGAGACCCAGTACTTC. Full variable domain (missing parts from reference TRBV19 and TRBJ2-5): DGGITQSPKYLFRKEGQNVTLSCEQNLNHDAMYWYRQDPGQGLRLIYYSQIVNDFQKGDIAEGYSVSREKKESFPLTVTSAQKNPTAFYLCASRTSGRTQETQYFGPGTRLLVL.

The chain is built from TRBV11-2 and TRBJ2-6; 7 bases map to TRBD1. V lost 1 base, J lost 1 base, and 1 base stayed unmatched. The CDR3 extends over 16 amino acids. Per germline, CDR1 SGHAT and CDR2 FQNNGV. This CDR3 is CASSLGRGSGANVLTF. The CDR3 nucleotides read TGTGCCAGCAGCTTAGGCAGGGGGTCTGGGGCCAACGTCCTGACTTTC.

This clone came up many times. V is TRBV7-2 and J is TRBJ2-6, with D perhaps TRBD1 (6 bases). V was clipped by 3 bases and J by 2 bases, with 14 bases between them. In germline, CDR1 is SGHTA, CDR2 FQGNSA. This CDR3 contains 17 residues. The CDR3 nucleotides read TGTGCCAGCAGCTTTTTGAGGGGGTCGCCTGGGGCCAACGTCCTGACTTTC. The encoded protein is CASSFLRGSPGANVLTF.

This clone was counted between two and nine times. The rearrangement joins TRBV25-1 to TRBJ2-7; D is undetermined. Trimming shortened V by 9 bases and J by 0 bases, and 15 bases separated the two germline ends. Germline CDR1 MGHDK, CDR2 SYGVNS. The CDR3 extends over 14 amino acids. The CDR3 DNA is TGTGCCAGGTCTACAGACCTGGGCTCCTACGAGCAGTACTTC. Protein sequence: CARSTDLGSYEQYF.

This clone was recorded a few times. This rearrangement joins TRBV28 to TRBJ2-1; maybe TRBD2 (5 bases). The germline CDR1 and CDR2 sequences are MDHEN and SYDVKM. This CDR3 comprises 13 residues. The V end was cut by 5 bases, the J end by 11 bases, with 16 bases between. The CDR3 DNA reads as TGTGCCAGCAGTATCACCTCGGGGATTCAGCAGTTCTTC. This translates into CASSITSGIQQFF.

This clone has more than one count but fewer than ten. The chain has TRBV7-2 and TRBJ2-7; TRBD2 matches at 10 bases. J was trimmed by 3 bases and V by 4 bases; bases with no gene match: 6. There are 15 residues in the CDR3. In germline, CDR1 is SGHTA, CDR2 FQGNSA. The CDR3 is CASSSTSGNGYEQYF. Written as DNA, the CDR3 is TGTGCCAGCAGCTCCACTAGCGGGAACGGCTACGAGCAGTACTTC. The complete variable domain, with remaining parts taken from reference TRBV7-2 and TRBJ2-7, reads GAGVSQSPSNKVTEKGKDVELRCDPISGHTALYWYRQSLGQGLEFLIYFQGNSAPDKSGLPSDRFSAERTGGSVSTLTIQRTQQEDSAVYLCASSSTSGNGYEQYFGPGTRLTVT.

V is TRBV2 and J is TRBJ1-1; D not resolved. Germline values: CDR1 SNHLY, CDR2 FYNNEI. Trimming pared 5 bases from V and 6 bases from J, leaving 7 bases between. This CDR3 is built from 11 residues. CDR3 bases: TGTGCCAGCAGTCAGGCCCCTGAAGCTTTCTTT. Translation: CASSQAPEAFF.